This record looks at one TCR beta chain sequence and its context. Per the germline V gene, CDR1 is SGDLS and CDR2 is YYNGEE. After removal of 4 bases from V and 2 bases from J, the junction contained 6 bases not matched to a gene. The CDR3 loop spans 15 amino acids. This sample stems from a study of blood T cell repertoires in COVID-19. The assay was immunoSEQ multiplex PCR, and TCRdb's table has in-frame clones only and misses some. The table has some 200,000 clones, roughly 84% seen once. The gene calls are TRBV9 and TRBJ1-2; TRBD1 agrees at 9 bases. The material sequenced was peripheral blood. This clonotype was sampled from a woman aged 30 to 39 who had recovered from COVID-19. The CDR3 spells CASSRTGGENYGYTF. CDR3 in DNA: TGTGCCAGCAGCAGAACAGGGGGCGAAAACTATGGCTACACCTTC.